The subject of this entry is one T cell receptor (beta chain). Its recognized antigen is unknown. No clone much larger than this one lies a single base away; base qualities are absent. Genomic DNA was isolated from the sorted cells so that the TCRbeta CDR3 region could be sequenced. The immunoSEQ Assay was used to sequence the TCRbeta CDR3 regions. TCRdb stores this immuneACCESS table with in-frame sequences only. Part of the clones is absent; in the studies checked, under half of the shortfall reflects unresolved V genes, and no reason is known for the rest. The sample table contains fewer than 30,000 clones; only one count was recorded for roughly nine tenths of them. The ten largest clones capture roughly a third of the sample. The CDR3 spans 12 residues, from the cysteine through the phenylalanine. This entry keeps only the CDR3 DNA: 36 bases, framed from base 1. Trimming takes 5 bases from V and 4 bases from J, and the germline ends sit 9 bases apart.

This record belongs to a study of OX40 agonist ivuxolimab in advanced cancers. Regarding the complete study: The costimulatory receptor OX40 (CD134) was targeted by ivuxolimab, a fully human IgG2 agonistic monoclonal antibody. Intravenous ivuxolimab was administered to patients every 2 weeks at six dose levels: 0.01, 0.1, 0.3, 1.5, 3 and 10 mg/kg. Of the 50 or so patients in dose escalation, around 19 had hepatocellular carcinoma, some 15 had melanoma, 9 had renal cell carcinoma and 9 had head and neck cancer. In the dose-escalation cohort, approximately 80% of patients were male, and the mean age was roughly 60 years with a range of 23 to 79. Patients were allowed to have had prior anti-PD-1, anti-PD-L1 or anti-CTLA-4 therapy, and around two fifths of the dose-escalation patients had been treated with checkpoint inhibitors. Three dose-escalation patients achieved partial responses, one with hepatocellular carcinoma and two with cutaneous melanoma. Peripheral TCRbeta sequencing aimed to test whether ivuxolimab altered TCR sequence diversity and caused clonal T-cell expansion. The paper covers the monotherapy dose-escalation part of the phase I ivuxolimab trial, which included N of about 50 patients. Findings and caveats that apply to the study as a whole: At doses of 0.1 to 3.0 mg/kg, clonal expansion of both CD4+ and CD8+ T cells in blood was seen between baseline and week 6. The antigen specificity of the peripheral T cells that underwent clonal expansion was not determined. Low levels of normalized T-cell clonal expansion were also seen in some patients who did not respond. In the 0.1-3.0 mg/kg groups, partial responders were among the patients with the lowest normalized peripheral clonal expansion, particularly in CD8+ T cells. After ivuxolimab, more expanded clones were found on average in CD8+ T cells than in CD4+ T cells.

Patients with autoimmune disease history or receiving systemic immunosuppression were excluded from the trial. Peripheral blood for TCR sequencing was drawn from every dose cohort at baseline, at cycle 4 day 1 and at cycle 7 day 1. The samples were drawn from a first-in-human, open-label, multicenter phase I dose-escalation trial of ivuxolimab. Adults with locally advanced or metastatic head and neck squamous cell, hepatocellular, melanoma or renal cell carcinoma were enrolled in the trial. Before TCR sequencing, CD4+ T cells and CD8+ T cells from peripheral blood were sorted into separate populations.

The sequence was obtained from an adult with an advanced solid tumor such as melanoma, head and neck, liver or kidney cancer. Sequencing was performed on CD4+ or CD8+ T cells sorted from blood, taken in a trial of the OX40 agonist ivuxolimab. The chain couples TRBV23-1 to TRBJ2-7, with the D gene not confidently named. TRBV23-1 is flagged as an ORF with uncertain function. CDR3 protein: CASSEAVYEQYF. The nucleotide sequence reads TGCGCCAGCAGTGAGGCCGTATACGAGCAGTACTTC.